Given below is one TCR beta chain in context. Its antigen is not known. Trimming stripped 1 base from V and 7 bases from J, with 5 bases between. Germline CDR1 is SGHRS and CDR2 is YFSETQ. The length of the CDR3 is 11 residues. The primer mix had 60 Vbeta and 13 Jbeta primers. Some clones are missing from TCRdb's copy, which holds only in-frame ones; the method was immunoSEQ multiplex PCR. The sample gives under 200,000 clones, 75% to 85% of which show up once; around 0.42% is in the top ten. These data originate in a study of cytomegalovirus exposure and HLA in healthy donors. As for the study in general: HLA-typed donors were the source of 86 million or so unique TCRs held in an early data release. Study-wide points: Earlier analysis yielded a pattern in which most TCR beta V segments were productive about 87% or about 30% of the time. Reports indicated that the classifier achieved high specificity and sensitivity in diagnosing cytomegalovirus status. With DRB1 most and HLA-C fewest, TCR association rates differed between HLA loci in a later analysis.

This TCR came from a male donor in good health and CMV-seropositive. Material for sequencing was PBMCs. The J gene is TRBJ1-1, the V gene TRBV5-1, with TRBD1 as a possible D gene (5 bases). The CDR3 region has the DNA TGCGCCAGCAGCTTGCAGGGTGAAGCTTTCTTT. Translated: CASSLQGEAFF.